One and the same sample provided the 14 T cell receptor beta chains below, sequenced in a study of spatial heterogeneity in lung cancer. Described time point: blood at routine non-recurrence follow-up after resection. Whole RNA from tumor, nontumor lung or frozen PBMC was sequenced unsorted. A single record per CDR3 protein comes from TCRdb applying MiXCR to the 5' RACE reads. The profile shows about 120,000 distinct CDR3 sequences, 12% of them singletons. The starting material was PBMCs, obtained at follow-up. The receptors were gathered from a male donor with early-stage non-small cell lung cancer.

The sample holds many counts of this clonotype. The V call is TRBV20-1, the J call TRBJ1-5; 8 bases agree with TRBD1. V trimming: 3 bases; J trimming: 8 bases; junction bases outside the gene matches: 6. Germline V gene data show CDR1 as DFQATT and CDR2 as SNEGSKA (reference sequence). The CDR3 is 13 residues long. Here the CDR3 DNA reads TGCAGTGCTAGTGACAGGGGCGCGGAGCCCCAGCATTTT. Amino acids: CSASDRGAEPQHF.

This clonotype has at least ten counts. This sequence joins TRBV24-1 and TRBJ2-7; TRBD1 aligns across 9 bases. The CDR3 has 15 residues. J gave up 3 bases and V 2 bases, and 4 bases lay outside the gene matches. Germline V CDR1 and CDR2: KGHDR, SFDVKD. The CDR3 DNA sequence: TGTGCCACCAGTGATTCGGGACAGGGTCTCTACGAGCAGTACTTC. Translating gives CATSDSGQGLYEQYF.

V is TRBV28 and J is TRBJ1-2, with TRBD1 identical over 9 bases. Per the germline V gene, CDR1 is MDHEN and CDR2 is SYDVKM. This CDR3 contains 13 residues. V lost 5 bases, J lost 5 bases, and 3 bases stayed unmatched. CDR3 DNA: TGTGCCAGCAGTCGCGACAGGGGGTATGGCTACACCTTC. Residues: CASSRDRGYGYTF.

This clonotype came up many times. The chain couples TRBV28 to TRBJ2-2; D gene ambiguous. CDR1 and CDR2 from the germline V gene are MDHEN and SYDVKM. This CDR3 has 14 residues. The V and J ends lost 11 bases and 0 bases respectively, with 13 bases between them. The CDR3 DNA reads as TGTGCCTCTTCGGGTGTCCCGAACACCGGGGAGCTGTTTTTT. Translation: CASSGVPNTGELFF.

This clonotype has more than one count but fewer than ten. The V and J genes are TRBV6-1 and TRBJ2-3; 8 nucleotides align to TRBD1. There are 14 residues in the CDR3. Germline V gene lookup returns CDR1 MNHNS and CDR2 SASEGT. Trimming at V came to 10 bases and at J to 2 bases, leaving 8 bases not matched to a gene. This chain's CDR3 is CATGGAGLTDTQYF. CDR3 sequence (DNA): TGTGCCACAGGGGGCGCGGGGCTCACAGATACGCAGTATTTT.

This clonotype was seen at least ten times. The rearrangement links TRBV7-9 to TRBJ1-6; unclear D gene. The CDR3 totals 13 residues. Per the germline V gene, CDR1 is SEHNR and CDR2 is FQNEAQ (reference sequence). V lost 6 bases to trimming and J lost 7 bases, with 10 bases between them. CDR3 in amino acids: CASRSRENSPLHF. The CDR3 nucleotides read TGTGCCAGCAGGAGTCGTGAAAATTCACCCCTCCACTTT.

CDR3 sequence reads: CASYLGGTDTQYF. Written as DNA, the CDR3 is TGCGCCAGCTACCTGGGTGGCACAGATACGCAGTATTTT. This rearrangement joins TRBV5-1 to TRBJ2-3; no clear D gene. The CDR3 is 13 residues long. Germline V CDR1 and CDR2: SGHRS, YFSETQ. Trimming stripped 7 bases from V and 1 base from J, with 10 bases between.

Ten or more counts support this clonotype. This CDR3 reads CASSFGGRETQYF. CDR3 nucleotide sequence: TGTGCCAGCAGCTTTGGGGGGCGCGAGACCCAGTACTTC. The chain employs TRBV5-5 and TRBJ2-5; D may correspond to TRBD1 or TRBD2 (6 bases each). Trimming removed 2 bases at V and 5 bases at J, with 10 bases between. Germline-derived CDR1 and CDR2 are SGHKS and YYEKEE (reference sequence). There are 13 residues in the CDR3.

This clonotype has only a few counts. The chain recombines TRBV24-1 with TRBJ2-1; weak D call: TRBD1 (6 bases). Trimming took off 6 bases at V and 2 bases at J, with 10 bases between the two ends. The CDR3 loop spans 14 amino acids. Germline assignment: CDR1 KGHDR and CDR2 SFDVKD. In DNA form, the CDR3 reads TGTGCCACCAGTCAGGGGATAACCTACAATGAGCAGTTCTTC. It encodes CATSQGITYNEQFF.

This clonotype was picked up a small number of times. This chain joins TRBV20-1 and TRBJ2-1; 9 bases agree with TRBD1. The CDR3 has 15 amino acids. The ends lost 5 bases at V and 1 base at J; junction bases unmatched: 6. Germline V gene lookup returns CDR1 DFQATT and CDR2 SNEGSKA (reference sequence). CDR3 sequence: CSAGTGRVSYNEQFF. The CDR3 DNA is TGCAGTGCTGGGACAGGGAGGGTTTCCTACAATGAGCAGTTCTTC.

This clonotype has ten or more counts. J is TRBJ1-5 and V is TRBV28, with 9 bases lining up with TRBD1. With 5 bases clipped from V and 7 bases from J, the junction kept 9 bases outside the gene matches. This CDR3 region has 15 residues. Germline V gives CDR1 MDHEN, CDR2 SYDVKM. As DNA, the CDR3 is TGTGCCAGCAGTCCTACCTGGACAGGGGTCCAGCCCCAGCATTTT. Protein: CASSPTWTGVQPQHF.

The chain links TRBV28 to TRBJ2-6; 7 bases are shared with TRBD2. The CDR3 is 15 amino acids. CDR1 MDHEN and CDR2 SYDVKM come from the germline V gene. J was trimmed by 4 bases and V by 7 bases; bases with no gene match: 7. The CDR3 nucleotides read TGTGCCAGCACCTTGGGAGGGTTGGGGGCCAACGTCCTGACTTTC. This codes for CASTLGGLGANVLTF.

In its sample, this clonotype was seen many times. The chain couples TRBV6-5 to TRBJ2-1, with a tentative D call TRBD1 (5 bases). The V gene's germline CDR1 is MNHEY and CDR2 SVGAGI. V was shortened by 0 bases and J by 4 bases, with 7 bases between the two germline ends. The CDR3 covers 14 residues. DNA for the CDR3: TGTGCCAGCAGTTACTCGCCAGGGTACAATGAGCAGTTCTTC. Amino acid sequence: CASSYSPGYNEQFF.

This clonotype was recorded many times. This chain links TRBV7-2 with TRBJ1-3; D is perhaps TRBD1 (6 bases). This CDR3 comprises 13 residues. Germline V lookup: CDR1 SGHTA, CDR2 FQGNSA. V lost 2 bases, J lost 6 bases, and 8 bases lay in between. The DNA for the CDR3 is TGTGCCAGCAGCTTACAGGGGCCAAACACCATATATTTT. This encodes CASSLQGPNTIYF.